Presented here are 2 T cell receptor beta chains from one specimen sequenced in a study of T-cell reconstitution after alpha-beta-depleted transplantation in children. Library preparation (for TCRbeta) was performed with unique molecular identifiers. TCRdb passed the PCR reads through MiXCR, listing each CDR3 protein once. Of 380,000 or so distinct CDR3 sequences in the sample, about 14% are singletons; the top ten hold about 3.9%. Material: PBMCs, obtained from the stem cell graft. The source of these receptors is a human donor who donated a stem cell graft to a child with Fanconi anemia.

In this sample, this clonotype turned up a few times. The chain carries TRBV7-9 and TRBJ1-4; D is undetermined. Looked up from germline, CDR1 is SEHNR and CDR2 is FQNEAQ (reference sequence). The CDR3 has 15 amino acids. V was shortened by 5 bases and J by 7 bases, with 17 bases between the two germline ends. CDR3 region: CASSPTSGDTEKLFF. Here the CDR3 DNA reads TGTGCCAGCAGCCCCACCAGCGGTGATACTGAAAAACTGTTTTTT.

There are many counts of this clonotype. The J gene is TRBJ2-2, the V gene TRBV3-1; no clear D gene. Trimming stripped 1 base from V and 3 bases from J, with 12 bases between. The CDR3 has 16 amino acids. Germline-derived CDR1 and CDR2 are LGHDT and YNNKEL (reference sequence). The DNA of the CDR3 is TGTGCCAGCAGCCAAGCCACCCTGGGATACACCGGGGAGCTGTTTTTT. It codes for CASSQATLGYTGELFF. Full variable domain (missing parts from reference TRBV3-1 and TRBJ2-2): DTAVSQTPKYLVTQMGNDKSIKCEQNLGHDTMYWYKQDSKKFLKIMFSYNNKELIINETVPNRFSPKSPDKAHLNLHINSLELGDSAVYFCASSQATLGYTGELFFGEGSRLTVL.